These 9 T cell receptor beta chains were sequenced from one sample in a study of human T cells and chemical hapten exposure. One entry per CDR3 protein, called by TCRdb with MiXCR from the RACE reads. The sample lists fewer than 150,000 distinct CDR3 sequences, approximately 12% occurring once. Time point described: patch test 2, 6 weeks after DPC sensitization. The treatment: therapeutic diphenylcyclopropenone sensitization with weekly scalp DPC. Source: whole blood, taken in connection with sensitization to the hapten diphenylcyclopropenone (DPC). All receptors come from a woman aged 45-65 years with alopecia areata. Some clones in this sample may be carry-over from other donors' samples.

The V and J genes are TRBV12-5 and TRBJ2-5; possible D gene TRBD2, 5 bases. This CDR3 comprises 14 residues. Germline CDR1 is LGHNT and CDR2 is FRNRAP. V lost 7 bases and J 5 bases, leaving 17 bases between the germline ends. The CDR3 DNA reads TGTGCTAGTGCCCGAAGTGGCACGGGGGAGACCCAGTACTTC. It specifies CASARSGTGETQYF.

The chain employs TRBV29-1 and TRBJ1-5; D is unclear. The CDR3 loop spans 13 amino acids. Germline values: CDR1 SQVTM, CDR2 ANQGSEA. V lost 4 bases, J lost 3 bases, and 10 bases lay in between. CDR3 protein: CSVVGKDNQPQHF. The DNA of the CDR3 is TGCAGCGTTGTGGGAAAGGACAATCAGCCCCAGCATTTT.

This clonotype turned up a few times. This chain links TRBV20-1 with TRBJ2-1, with 11 bases identical to TRBD2. The trim removed 2 bases at V and 7 bases at J, leaving 10 bases unmatched. The CDR3 runs 16 residues. Germline V gene data show CDR1 as DFQATT and CDR2 as SNEGSKA (reference sequence). The CDR3 protein is CSARPIAGGPRNEQFF. The CDR3 nucleotides are TGCAGTGCTAGACCGATAGCGGGAGGGCCAAGGAATGAGCAGTTCTTC.

The chain links TRBV5-1 to TRBJ2-4, with D tentatively TRBD1 (6 bases). Trimming took 4 bases from V and 4 from J, leaving 12 bases between them. The germline V gene has CDR1 SGHRS and CDR2 YFSETQ. The CDR3 has 14 residues. As DNA, the CDR3 is TGCGCCAGCAGCCCCGGACAGATTAAAAACATTCAGTACTTC. Its protein is CASSPGQIKNIQYF.

This clonotype was seen ten or more times. The chain joins TRBV24-1 to TRBJ2-2, with TRBD2 matching over 10 bases. The CDR3 runs to 16 residues. The trim removed 5 bases at V and 5 bases at J, leaving 7 bases unmatched. Germline values: CDR1 KGHDR, CDR2 SFDVKD. The CDR3 region is CATSASGSPRTGELFF. CDR3 in DNA: TGTGCCACCAGTGCTAGCGGGAGTCCCAGAACCGGGGAGCTGTTTTTT.

This clonotype was seen ten or more times. This sequence joins TRBV7-6 and TRBJ2-2; weak D call: TRBD1 (6 bases). The CDR3 has 17 amino acids. Per germline, CDR1 SGHVS and CDR2 FNYEAQ. Trimming left V 2 bases short and J 5 bases short, with 18 bases between. Here the CDR3 reads CASSLKSRIGGTGELFF. DNA of the CDR3: TGTGCCAGCAGCTTAAAATCGCGGATAGGGGGAACCGGGGAGCTGTTTTTT.

This clonotype has only a few counts. The chain recombines TRBV5-1 with TRBJ2-1; D unclear. V dropped 0 bases and J dropped 10 bases, with 11 bases sitting between them. In germline, CDR1 is SGHRS, CDR2 YFSETQ. The CDR3 has 13 amino acids. The CDR3: CASSLGTTSEQFF. CDR3 coding DNA: TGCGCCAGCAGCTTGGGAACAACAAGCGAGCAGTTCTTC.

The chain is built from TRBV11-2 and TRBJ1-4; unclear D gene. Germline V lookup: CDR1 SGHAT, CDR2 FQNNGV. There are 15 residues in the CDR3. The V end lost 2 bases, the J end lost 4 bases, and 11 bases lay between the germline ends. CDR3: CASSLSLAFNEKLFF. CDR3 coding DNA: TGTGCCAGCAGCTTAAGTCTGGCTTTTAATGAAAAACTGTTTTTT.

The V gene is TRBV20-1, the J gene TRBJ2-7; 11 bases fit TRBD2. The germline V gene encodes CDR1 DFQATT and CDR2 SNEGSKA (reference sequence). V lost 4 bases and J lost 6; bases outside the gene matches: 8. The CDR3 loop spans 14 amino acids. CDR3 protein: CSATTGLAGGEQYF. In DNA, the CDR3 is TGCAGTGCTACCACCGGACTAGCGGGTGGCGAGCAGTACTTC.